Below are 18 T cell receptor beta chains sequenced from a single sample in a study of CXCR3-negative and CXCR3-positive naive CD8 T cells. UMI labels and 5' RACE were used to prepare the TRB cDNA libraries. TCRdb re-called the 5' RACE reads, yielding one record per CDR3 amino acid sequence without DNA. This sample contains tens of thousands of distinct CDR3 sequences. Sequenced material: memory CD8+ T cells from blood. Every receptor here comes from a human donor in good health. Some clones in this sample may be carry-over from other donors' samples.

This sequence joins TRBV5-4 and TRBJ2-1; TCRdb indicates TRBD2, and absent DNA this call remains unverified. This CDR3 has 16 residues. Germline V gives CDR1 SGHNT, CDR2 YYREEE (reference sequence). CDR3 loop: CASSAGYSGGANEQFF. Complete variable domain (other parts from reference TRBV5-4 and TRBJ2-1): ETGVTQSPTHLIKTRGQQVTLRCSSQSGHNTVSWYQQALGQGPQFIFQYYREEENGRGNFPPRFSGLQFPNYSSELNVNALELDDSALYLCASSAGYSGGANEQFFGPGTRLTVL.

The V and J genes are TRBV7-9 and TRBJ2-5; the D call of TRBD1 rests on TCRdb alone, since no DNA is present to check it. The CDR3 is 15 amino acids. Germline CDR1 is SEHNR and CDR2 is FQNEAQ (reference sequence). The CDR3: CASSLPGTVGETQYF.

V usage is TRBV5-6 and J usage is TRBJ1-1; TCRdb outputs TRBD1, but without DNA this stays unchecked. The CDR3 is made up of 14 amino acids. Per germline, CDR1 SGHDT and CDR2 YYEEEE. The CDR3 reads CASSFIRGNTEAFF. Full variable domain (outside the CDR3, taken from reference TRBV5-6 and TRBJ1-1): DAGVTQSPTHLIKTRGQQVTLRCSPKSGHDTVSWYQQALGQGPQFIFQYYEEEERQRGNFPDRFSGHQFPNYSSELNVNALLLGDSALYLCASSFIRGNTEAFFGQGTRLTVV.

The chain couples TRBV5-6 to TRBJ2-7; lacking DNA, the TRBD1 call made by TCRdb goes unchecked. From germline, CDR1 is SGHDT and CDR2 YYEEEE. This CDR3 has 14 residues. CDR3 region: CASSLGDRNYEQYF.

This chain uses TRBV12-3 or TRBV12-4 with TRBJ2-2; absent DNA, TCRdb's TRBD2 call cannot be checked. The CDR3 totals 14 residues. The CDR3 region is CASSLAPLVGELFF.

The V gene is TRBV20-1, the J gene TRBJ1-2; the TRBD1 assignment by TCRdb is unverifiable without DNA. CDR3 length: 13 amino acids. Per germline, CDR1 DFQATT and CDR2 SNEGSKA (reference sequence). CDR3 residues: CSAGSGGHYGYTF.

The chain combines TRBV15 with TRBJ2-1; TCRdb's D gene call, TRBD1, goes unchecked for lack of DNA. The CDR3 covers 14 residues. Looked up from germline, CDR1 is LNHNV and CDR2 is YYDKDF (reference sequence). CDR3 sequence reads: CATSRGQGANEQFF.

J is TRBJ2-1 and V is TRBV20-1; the TRBD2 assignment by TCRdb is unverifiable without DNA. The CDR3 totals 15 residues. Looked up from germline, CDR1 is DFQATT and CDR2 is SNEGSKA (reference sequence). The CDR3 sequence: CSASETSGGANEQFF.

V and J are TRBV27 and TRBJ2-1; TCRdb indicates TRBD1, and absent DNA this call remains unverified. CDR3 size: 15 residues. Germline loops: CDR1 MNHEY, CDR2 SMNVEV (reference sequence). The CDR3 region is CASGYRVSSYNEQFF.

The genes are TRBV20-1 and TRBJ2-1; TCRdb outputs TRBD2, but without DNA this stays unchecked. Germline CDR1 is DFQATT and CDR2 is SNEGSKA (reference sequence). This CDR3 has 16 amino acids. The CDR3: CSARPLGTSLYNEQFF.

The gene calls are TRBV7-3 and TRBJ2-1; TCRdb calls TRBD1, which cannot be checked without DNA. This CDR3 region has 16 residues. Germline V gene lookup returns CDR1 SGHTA and CDR2 FQGTGA. The CDR3 here is CASSLTGGSSYNEQFF. Variable domain in full (rest from reference TRBV7-3 and TRBJ2-1): GAGVSQTPSNKVTEKGKYVELRCDPISGHTALYWYRQSLGQGPEFLIYFQGTGAADDSGLPNDRFFAVRPEGSVSTLKIQRTERGDSAVYLCASSLTGGSSYNEQFFGPGTRLTVL.

The chain couples TRBV29-1 to TRBJ2-5; absent DNA, TCRdb's TRBD1 call cannot be checked. CDR1 SQVTM and CDR2 ANQGSEA come from the germline V gene. The CDR3 totals 13 residues. The CDR3: CSVETGYSETQYF.

The CDR3 loop reads CASLKGLAGASSYNEQFF. V and J are TRBV11-2 and TRBJ2-1; no DNA is available, so the TRBD2 call from TCRdb remains unchecked. Germline CDR1 reads SGHAT; CDR2 reads FQNNGV. The CDR3 consists of 18 residues.

The chain uses TRBV7-7 and TRBJ2-3; checking the TCRdb D call of TRBD1 is not possible without DNA. Germline V CDR1 and CDR2: SSHAT, FNYEAQ (reference sequence). The CDR3 is 18 residues long. The CDR3 loop is CASSLRFGGTGITDTQYF.

The chain recombines TRBV2 with TRBJ2-1; the D gene TCRdb calls, TRBD1, cannot be checked with no DNA. The germline V gene has CDR1 SNHLY and CDR2 FYNNEI. The CDR3 is 13 amino acids. The CDR3 protein is CASPGYPYNEQFF.

The gene calls are TRBV27 and TRBJ2-1; TCRdb's D call of TRBD1 is untestable without DNA. The CDR3 is made up of 14 amino acids. In germline, CDR1 is MNHEY, CDR2 SMNVEV (reference sequence). The CDR3 here is CASRGASSYNGQFF.

This chain connects TRBV28 to TRBJ2-7; TCRdb proposes TRBD2, but this gene call is untestable without DNA. The germline V gene encodes CDR1 MDHEN and CDR2 SYDVKM. The CDR3 is 15 amino acids. CDR3: CASSTRTSGYYEQYF.

The chain is built from TRBV7-7 and TRBJ2-1; TCRdb reports TRBD1, a call that lacks DNA to check it against. Germline V gives CDR1 SSHAT, CDR2 FNYEAQ (reference sequence). The CDR3 covers 19 residues. CDR3 loop: CASSLVGGTWGQGVGEQFF.